The 20 T cell receptor beta chains given below trace back to one sample, sequenced in a study of blood T cell repertoires in COVID-19. TCRdb's copy holds only in-frame clones and misses some; the assay was immunoSEQ multiplex PCR. In the table there are over 100,000 clones, about 90% of which are singletons. The sequenced material came from peripheral blood. The receptors here all came from a woman in her forties or fifties with COVID-19, enrolled during active disease.

The rearrangement joins TRBV6-1 to TRBJ1-5, with TRBD1 matching over 7 bases. The ends lost 3 bases at V and 3 bases at J; junction bases unmatched: 11. The CDR3 consists of 17 residues. Germline V gene sequence: CDR1 MNHNS, CDR2 SASEGT. CDR3 bases: TGTGCCAGCAGTGAGTCAGTCGGGACAGTCCCCAATCAGCCCCAGCATTTT. This translates into CASSESVGTVPNQPQHF.

This sequence joins TRBV6-5 and TRBJ2-7, with 13 bases identical to TRBD2. Germline CDR1 is MNHEY and CDR2 is SVGAGI. V trimming: 2 bases; J trimming: 2 bases; junction bases outside the gene matches: 3. The CDR3 is 16 amino acids. CDR3 loop: CASSYEGLAGTYEQYF. CDR3 nucleotide sequence: TGTGCCAGCAGTTACGAGGGACTAGCGGGGACCTACGAGCAGTACTTC.

This clone was seen just once. V gene TRBV28 combines with J gene TRBJ1-4; D remains unclear. There are 16 residues in the CDR3. CDR1 and CDR2 from the germline V gene are MDHEN and SYDVKM. The V gene lost 3 bases and the J gene lost 0 bases, with 11 bases spanning the gap. The CDR3 bases are TGTGCCAGCAGTTTCGAAGGCAGGACAACTAATGAAAAACTGTTTTTT. Residues: CASSFEGRTTNEKLFF.

V gene TRBV6-1 combines with J gene TRBJ1-5; unclear D gene. Germline loops: CDR1 MNHNS, CDR2 SASEGT. Trimming removed 1 base at V and 4 bases at J, with 14 bases between. The CDR3 has 16 amino acids. The CDR3 bases are TGTGCCAGCAGTGAAGACAGAACGGGGAGGAATCAGCCCCAGCATTTT. It encodes CASSEDRTGRNQPQHF.

This chain joins TRBV19 and TRBJ2-3; D gene unclear. This CDR3 is 11 amino acids long. V lost 10 bases and J 2 bases, leaving 7 bases between the germline ends. Germline assignment: CDR1 LNHDA and CDR2 SQIVND (reference sequence). CDR3 protein: CATPSTDTQYF. As DNA, the CDR3 is TGTGCCACCCCGTCCACAGATACGCAGTATTTT. The full variable domain, rest sourced from reference TRBV19 and TRBJ2-3, is DGGITQSPKYLFRKEGQNVTLSCEQNLNHDAMYWYRQDPGQGLRLIYYSQIVNDFQKGDIAEGYSVSREKKESFPLTVTSAQKNPTAFYLCATPSTDTQYFGPGTRLTVL.

The V and J genes are TRBV14 and TRBJ2-1; perhaps TRBD2 as D (5 bases). V shed 4 bases and J shed 10 bases, with 14 bases lying between them. Germline values: CDR1 SGHDN, CDR2 FVKESK. The CDR3 totals 13 residues. CDR3 loop: CASSPLVVGEQFF. The CDR3 DNA sequence: TGTGCCAGCAGCCCACTAGTGGTAGGGGAGCAGTTCTTC.

The chain has TRBV25-1 and TRBJ1-4; 8 bases line up with TRBD1. The germline V gene has CDR1 MGHDK and CDR2 SYGVNS. CDR3 length: 13 residues. V lost 9 bases to trimming and J lost 5 bases; unmatched junction nucleotides: 5. The CDR3, as DNA: TGTGCCAGGGGGACAGGACGGAATGAAAAACTGTTTTTT. The encoded protein is CARGTGRNEKLFF.

The rearrangement links TRBV7-2 to TRBJ1-5; the match to TRBD1 covers 11 bases. Losses at the gene ends were 5 bases for V and 6 bases for J; bases not matched to a gene: 3. The CDR3 loop spans 14 amino acids. Germline CDR1 reads SGHTA; CDR2 reads FQGNSA. The CDR3 nucleotides read TGTGCCAGCAGCACCGGGACAGGGGGTCAGCCCCAGCATTTT. Residues: CASSTGTGGQPQHF.

The chain recombines TRBV6-1 with TRBJ1-3; weak D call: TRBD1 (5 bases). The CDR3 runs to 15 residues. Per the germline V gene, CDR1 is MNHNS and CDR2 is SASEGT. Trimming removed 2 bases from V and 2 bases from J, with 10 bases in between. CDR3 coding DNA: TGTGCCAGCAGTGAAAAGGGGACTGCTGGAAACACCATATATTTT. Residues: CASSEKGTAGNTIYF.

This clone was detected only a few times. V and J are TRBV5-4 and TRBJ2-1; TRBD2 aligns across 8 bases. Germline assignment: CDR1 SGHNT and CDR2 YYREEE (reference sequence). V lost 2 bases, J lost 2 bases, and 3 bases stayed unmatched. The CDR3 extends over 15 amino acids. The CDR3 here is CASSFTGGAYNEQFF. The CDR3 DNA sequence: TGTGCCAGCAGCTTTACCGGGGGGGCCTACAATGAGCAGTTCTTC.

This clone was observed a single time. The V call is TRBV5-1, the J call TRBJ2-7; 9 bases are shared with TRBD1. V shed 4 bases and J 4 bases; nucleotides not matched to a gene: 6. The CDR3 is made up of 14 amino acids. Per the germline V gene, CDR1 is SGHRS and CDR2 is YFSETQ. CDR3 region: CASSTTGGAYEQYF. Written as DNA, the CDR3 is TGCGCCAGCAGCACTACAGGGGGCGCGTACGAGCAGTACTTC.

This sequence joins TRBV4-3 and TRBJ1-5; the D gene is possibly TRBD1 (5 bases). The CDR3 has 16 amino acids. Germline CDR1 LGHNA, CDR2 YSLEER. Trimming removed 0 bases at V and 7 bases at J, with 16 bases between. CDR3: CASSQDWEGVYQPQHF. The CDR3 bases are TGCGCCAGCAGCCAAGATTGGGAAGGGGTCTACCAGCCCCAGCATTTT.

This rearrangement joins TRBV4-1 to TRBJ1-5; the match to TRBD1 covers 10 bases. CDR3 length: 15 residues. The germline V gene has CDR1 MGHRA and CDR2 YSYEKL. V was pared by 1 base and J by 6 bases, with 3 bases of the junction left unmatched. Here the CDR3 DNA reads TGCGCCAGCAGCCAAGCGGGGACAGGGGTTCAGCCCCAGCATTTT. Protein product: CASSQAGTGVQPQHF.

The J gene is TRBJ2-2, the V gene TRBV7-2; the D is unclear. From germline, CDR1 is SGHTA and CDR2 FQGNSA. Trimming left V 5 bases short and J 4 bases short, with 8 bases between. CDR3 size: 13 residues. The CDR3 protein is CASSLHGTGELFF. In DNA, the CDR3 is TGTGCCAGCAGCCTCCACGGCACCGGGGAGCTGTTTTTT.

CDR3 protein: CASSLGQLTDTQYF. CDR3 nucleotides: TGTGCCAGCAGCTTAGGACAACTCACAGATACGCAGTATTTT. The V gene is TRBV11-1, the J gene TRBJ2-3; unclear D gene. This CDR3 spans 14 amino acids. Germline lookup yields CDR1 SGHAT and CDR2 FQDESV (reference sequence). The ends were cut back, 1 base at V and 2 bases at J, with 7 bases in the middle. Drawing the rest from reference TRBV11-1 and TRBJ2-3, the complete variable domain is EAEVAQSPRYKITEKSQAVAFWCDPISGHATLYWYRQILGQGPELLVQFQDESVVDDSQLPKDRFSAERLKGVDSTLKIQPAELGDSAMYLCASSLGQLTDTQYFGPGTRLTVL.

The genes are TRBV18 and TRBJ2-5; D is unclear. Germline loops: CDR1 KGHSH, CDR2 LQKENI. The CDR3 sequence is 12 residues long. The V gene lost 2 bases and the J gene lost 5 bases, with 6 bases spanning the gap. For the CDR3, the DNA is TGTGCCAGCTCACCAACGGGTGAGACCCAGTACTTC. Residues: CASSPTGETQYF.

In this sample, this clone turned up a few times. Within the sample, other DNA sequences also encode this same CDR3. V is TRBV3-1 (or the pseudogene TRBV3-2) and J is TRBJ1-5, with 11 bases matching TRBD1. Germline V gene data show CDR1 as LGHDT and CDR2 as YNNKEL (reference sequence). The CDR3 sequence is 15 residues long. Trimming removed 4 bases from V and 4 bases from J; junction bases left unmatched: 3. Here the CDR3 DNA reads TGTGCCAGCAGCCCAGGGACAGGGGGTAATCAGCCCCAGCATTTT. It encodes CASSPGTGGNQPQHF.

This chain joins TRBV28 and TRBJ1-4; D is uncertain. Trimming removed 5 bases from V and 6 bases from J, with 7 bases in between. Germline CDR1 is MDHEN and CDR2 is SYDVKM. The CDR3 is made up of 12 amino acids. CDR3 region: CASSRADEKLFF. In DNA, the CDR3 is TGTGCCAGCAGTCGAGCGGATGAAAAACTGTTTTTT.

This rearrangement joins TRBV5-1 to TRBJ2-1; no clear D gene. V was clipped by 0 bases and J by 12 bases, with 7 bases between them. This CDR3 has 11 residues. Germline V gene sequence: CDR1 SGHRS, CDR2 YFSETQ. The CDR3: CASSLGVGQFF. For the CDR3, the DNA is TGCGCCAGCAGCTTGGGAGTTGGGCAGTTCTTC.

V and J are TRBV30 and TRBJ1-1, with a possible D match to TRBD1 (5 bases). The CDR3 is 15 residues long. Trimming shortened V by 5 bases and J by 0 bases, and 16 bases separated the two germline ends. Looked up from germline, CDR1 is GTSNPN and CDR2 is SVGIG (reference sequence). The CDR3 sequence is CAWERQIPMNTEAFF. CDR3 DNA sequence: TGTGCCTGGGAGCGACAGATCCCTATGAACACTGAAGCTTTCTTT. Looking up the rest from reference TRBV30 and TRBJ1-1 gives the full variable domain: SQTIHQWPATLVQPVGSPLSLECTVEGTSNPNLYWYRQAAGRGLQLLFYSVGIGQISSEVPQNLSASRPQDRQFILSSKKLLLSDSGFYLCAWERQIPMNTEAFFGQGTRLTVV.